This T cell receptor (beta chain) was documented in a study of spatial heterogeneity in lung cancer (dated by TCRdb to about 2019). Describing the broader study: Beta-chain transcripts were consistently detected in greater numbers than alpha-chain transcripts, which likely reflected higher beta-chain transcript abundance. A strong correlation was found between TCR transcript counts in tumor regions and a T cell transcriptional module score from matched bulk RNA-seq. In the raw uncorrected reads, each unique combination of TCR and UMI appeared more than ten times on average. In non-small cell lung cancer, the study made a quantitative comparison of TCR alpha and beta repertoires among multiple tumor regions, matched nontumor lung and blood. Nonsynonymous mutation counts, determined by whole-exome sequencing of tumor tissue, were related to TCR repertoire features. Both alpha and beta chains were TCR-sequenced in approximately 220 tumor regions, under 70 matched nontumor lung samples and around 54 PBMC samples obtained at surgery. The investigation overall reported the following: The number of expanded intratumoral alpha and beta TCRs correlated with the tumor nonsynonymous mutation count. The count of ubiquitous expanded TCRs correlated with the count of ubiquitous nonsynonymous mutations, and the count of regional expanded TCRs correlated with the count of regional nonsynonymous mutations. Estimated TCR-seq coverage of tumor T cells was only about 7.2% for alpha chains and roughly 12% for beta chains. Confirming at a functional level the hypothesis that regional TCRs recognize regional mutations was considered to require additional single-cell paired TCR alpha and beta sequencing.

Receptor libraries were prepared by 5' RACE. Sequencer: NextSeq 500. In the TCR library protocol, a unique molecular identifier was attached to each TCR cDNA molecule so that PCR and sequencing errors could be corrected. From the authors' description of their analysis: TCR identification, UMI-based error correction and CDR3 extraction were all carried out with Decombinator tools. TCRs above a frequency of 2 per 1,000, corresponding to the top 1% of the tumor frequency distribution, were defined as expanded. Expanded tumor TCRs statistically deemed absent (corrected P<0.05) from at least one tumor region were classed as regional, and all other expanded tumor TCRs were classed as ubiquitous. Rényi diversity was computed with the R vegan package after subsampling each repertoire 100 times to 5,000 TCRs. To build CDR3 similarity networks, amino acid triplet string-kernel similarity was used, and CDR3s were connected when their pairwise similarity was above 0.82. Clones were called with MiXCR by TCRdb after fastp trimmed the public reads at Q25, and only in-frame beta chains were retained. Rows are combined by CDR3 protein, so each entry shows the most common genes and DNA. The V and J calls were determined by TCRdb, not by the authors. The sample profile shows about 20,000 distinct CDR3 sequences; 15% of them were found once. The leading ten clones occupy about 30% of the sample.

The time point tag for this specimen amounts to: sample taken at primary tumor resection. Donors were some 78 patients with early-stage, untreated non-small cell lung cancer from the lung TRACERx cohort. For TCR sequencing, whole RNA was extracted from tumor and nontumor lung tissue, or from cryopreserved PBMC samples, and no cell sorting was done. Patients were selected for TCR sequencing only if sufficient RNA was available from at least two tumor regions. Tumor and adjacent nontumor lung specimens were reviewed by a lung pathologist before selection. This clonotype has ten or more counts. No cognate antigen has been identified for it. No clone much larger than this one lies a single base away; base qualities are absent. Taken from cysteine to phenylalanine, the CDR3 has 16 residues. Only the CDR3 part of the read is kept: 48 bases, read in frame from the first base. V and J lose 4 bases and 1 base, and a span of 11 bases separates them.

The TCR was taken from a female donor with early-stage non-small cell lung cancer. Recombination connected TRBV12-3 or TRBV12-4 to TRBJ2-6, with no reliable assignment of the D segment. Specimen: lung tumor tissue, collected at surgery. The DNA sequence reads TGTGCCAGCAGTTCGCCCCTGGGATCTGGGGCCAACGTCCTGACTTTC. It is translated as CASSSPLGSGANVLTF.